This record concerns one T cell receptor beta chain sequence. Its specificity is not known. The CDR3 is 16 amino acids. Unmatched junction bases numbered 6, after V lost 3 bases and J lost 4 bases. Germline CDR1 SGHAT, CDR2 FQDESV (reference sequence). Donors were nominally healthy when sampled, though unrecorded immune exposures were likely. The data belong to a study of cytomegalovirus exposure and HLA in healthy donors. Points from the study as a whole: 150 to 200 TCR beta chains were listed as cytomegalovirus-associated. Immune exposure information available was restricted to CMV serostatus.

PCR employed 60 Vbeta and 13 Jbeta primers. Assay used: immunoSEQ multiplex PCR; TCRdb lists only in-frame clones, some missing. The table lists roughly 150,000 clones, roughly 65% of them singletons. The rearrangement joins TRBV11-1 to TRBJ2-2; 9 nucleotides match TRBD2. The sequenced sample consisted of PBMCs. The sequence was obtained from a young man in good health and CMV-seropositive. The CDR3 reads CASSFGLAGPTGELFF. The CDR3 DNA sequence: TGTGCCAGCAGCTTTGGCCTAGCGGGGCCCACCGGGGAGCTGTTTTTT.